This T cell receptor beta chain was recorded in a study of CD8 T cells in ankylosing spondylitis. General study results and limits: Reports say disease-linked clones showed up significantly more in matched ankylosing spondylitis synovial fluid. A TCR beta motif of eight or nine highly homologous variants seemed to mark ankylosing spondylitis blood.

This clonotype was observed a handful of times. Its antigen is unknown. The authors made TCR beta libraries by quantitative 5'-RACE with molecular barcodes. TCRdb itself ran the 5' RACE reads through MiXCR, one entry per CDR3 protein. This sample has hundreds of thousands of distinct CDR3 sequences, with roughly 12% found just once. The CDR3 length is 15 residues. With 4 bases clipped from V and 2 bases from J, the junction kept 5 bases outside the gene matches. Germline-derived CDR1 and CDR2 are MGHRA and YSYEKL. The sequencing input was blood, either unsorted or a sorted T cell fraction (not recorded which). This receptor was obtained from a male donor with ankylosing spondylitis. This sequence joins TRBV4-1 and TRBJ2-3, with 8 bases fitting TRBD1. For the CDR3, the DNA is TGCGCCAGCAGCCTGGGACAGGACAACACAGATACGCAGTATTTT. Amino acids: CASSLGQDNTDTQYF.